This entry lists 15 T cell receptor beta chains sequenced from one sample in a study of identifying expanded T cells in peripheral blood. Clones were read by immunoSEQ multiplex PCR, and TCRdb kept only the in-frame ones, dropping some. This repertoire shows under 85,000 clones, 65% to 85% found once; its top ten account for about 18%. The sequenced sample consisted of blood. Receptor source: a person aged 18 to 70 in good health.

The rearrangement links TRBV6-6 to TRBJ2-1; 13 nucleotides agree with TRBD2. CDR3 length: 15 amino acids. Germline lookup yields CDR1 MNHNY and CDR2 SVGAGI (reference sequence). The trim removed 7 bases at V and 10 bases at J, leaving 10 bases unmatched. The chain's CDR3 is CASTYDGLAGVEQFF. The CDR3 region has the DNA TGTGCCAGCACCTACGATGGACTAGCGGGAGTAGAGCAGTTCTTC.

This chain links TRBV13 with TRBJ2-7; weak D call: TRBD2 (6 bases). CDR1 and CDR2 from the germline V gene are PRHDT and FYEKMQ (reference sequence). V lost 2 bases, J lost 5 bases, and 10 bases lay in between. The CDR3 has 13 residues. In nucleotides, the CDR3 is TGTGCCAGCAGCTTACTCGGGAGTGACGAGCAGTACTTC. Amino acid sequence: CASSLLGSDEQYF.

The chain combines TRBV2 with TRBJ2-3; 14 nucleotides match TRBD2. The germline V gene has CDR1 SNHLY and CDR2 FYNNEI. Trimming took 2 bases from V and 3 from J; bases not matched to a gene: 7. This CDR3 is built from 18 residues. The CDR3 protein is CASSEPGTSGSRTDTQYF. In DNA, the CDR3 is TGTGCCAGCAGTGAACCAGGGACTAGCGGGAGCAGGACAGATACGCAGTATTTT. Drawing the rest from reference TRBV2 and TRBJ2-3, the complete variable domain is EPEVTQTPSHQVTQMGQEVILRCVPISNHLYFYWYRQILGQKVEFLVSFYNNEISEKSEIFDDQFSVERPDGSNFTLKIRSTKLEDSAMYFCASSEPGTSGSRTDTQYFGPGTRLTVL.

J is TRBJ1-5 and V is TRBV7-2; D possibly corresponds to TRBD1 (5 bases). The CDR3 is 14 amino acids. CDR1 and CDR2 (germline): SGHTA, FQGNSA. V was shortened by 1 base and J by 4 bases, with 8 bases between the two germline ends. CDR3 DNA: TGTGCCAGCAGCTTAGTGGGGGTAAATCAGCCCCAGCATTTT. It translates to CASSLVGVNQPQHF.

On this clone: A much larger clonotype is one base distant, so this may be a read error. The CDR3 nucleotides read TGTGCCAGCAGCTTAGGCCGCGCGGGAGGGAGGGATTTT. Its protein product is CASSLGRAGGRDF. V and J are TRBV7-9 and TRBJ2-3; 9 bases match TRBD2. Germline V gives CDR1 SEHNR, CDR2 FQNEAQ (reference sequence). This CDR3 is built from 13 residues.

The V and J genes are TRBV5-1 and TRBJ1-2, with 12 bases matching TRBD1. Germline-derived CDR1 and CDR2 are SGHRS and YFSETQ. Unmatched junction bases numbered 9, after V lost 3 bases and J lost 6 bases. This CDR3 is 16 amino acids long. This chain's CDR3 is CASSWVIGTGGHGYTF. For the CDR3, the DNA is TGCGCCAGCAGCTGGGTGATTGGGACAGGGGGCCATGGCTACACCTTC.

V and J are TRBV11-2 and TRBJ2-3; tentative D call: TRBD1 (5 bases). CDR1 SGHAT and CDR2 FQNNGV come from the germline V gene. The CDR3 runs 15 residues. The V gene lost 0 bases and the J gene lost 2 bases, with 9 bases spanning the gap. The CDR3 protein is CASSLDPGFTDTQYF. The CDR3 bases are TGTGCCAGCAGCTTAGACCCAGGGTTCACAGATACGCAGTATTTT.

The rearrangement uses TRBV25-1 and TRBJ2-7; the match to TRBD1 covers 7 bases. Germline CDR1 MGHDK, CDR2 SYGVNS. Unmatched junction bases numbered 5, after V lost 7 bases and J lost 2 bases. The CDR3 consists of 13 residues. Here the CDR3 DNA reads TGTGCCAGCATATCTGGACAGGCCTACGAGCAGTACTTC. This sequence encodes CASISGQAYEQYF.

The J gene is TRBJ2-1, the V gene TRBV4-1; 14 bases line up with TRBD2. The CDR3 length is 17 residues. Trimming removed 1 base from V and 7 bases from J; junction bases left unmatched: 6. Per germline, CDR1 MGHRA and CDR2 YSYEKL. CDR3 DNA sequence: TGCGCCAGCAGCCAAGGACTAGCGGGAGGGCTGTATAATGAGCAGTTCTTC. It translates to CASSQGLAGGLYNEQFF.

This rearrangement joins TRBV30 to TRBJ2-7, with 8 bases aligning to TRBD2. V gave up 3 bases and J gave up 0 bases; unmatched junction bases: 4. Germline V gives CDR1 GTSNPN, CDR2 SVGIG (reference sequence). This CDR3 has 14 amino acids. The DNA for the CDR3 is TGTGCCTGGAGGGAGCGGGAGAGCTCCTACGAGCAGTACTTC. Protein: CAWRERESSYEQYF. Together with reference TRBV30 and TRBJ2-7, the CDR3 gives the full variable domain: SQTIHQWPATLVQPVGSPLSLECTVEGTSNPNLYWYRQAAGRGLQLLFYSVGIGQISSEVPQNLSASRPQDRQFILSSKKLLLSDSGFYLCAWRERESSYEQYFGPGTRLTVT.

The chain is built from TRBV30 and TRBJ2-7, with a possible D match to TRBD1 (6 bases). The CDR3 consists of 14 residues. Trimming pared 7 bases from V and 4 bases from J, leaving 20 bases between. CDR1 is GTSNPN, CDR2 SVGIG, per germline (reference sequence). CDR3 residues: CASVAGDRFYEQYF. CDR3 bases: TGTGCCTCGGTCGCAGGGGATCGGTTTTACGAGCAGTACTTC.

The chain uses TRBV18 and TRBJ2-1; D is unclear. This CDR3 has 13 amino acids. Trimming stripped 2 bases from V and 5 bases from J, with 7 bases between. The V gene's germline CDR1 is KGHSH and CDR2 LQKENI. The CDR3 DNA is TGTGCCAGCTCACCAAGACAAAACAATGAGCAGTTCTTC. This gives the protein CASSPRQNNEQFF.

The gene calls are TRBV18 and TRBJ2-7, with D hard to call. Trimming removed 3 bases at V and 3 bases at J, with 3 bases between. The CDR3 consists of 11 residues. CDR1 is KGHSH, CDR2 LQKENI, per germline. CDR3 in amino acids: CASSPDYEQYF. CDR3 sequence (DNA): TGTGCCAGCTCACCTGACTACGAGCAGTACTTC. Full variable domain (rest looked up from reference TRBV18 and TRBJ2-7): NAGVMQNPRHLVRRRGQEARLRCSPMKGHSHVYWYRQLPEEGLKFMVYLQKENIIDESGMPKERFSAEFPKEGPSILRIQQVVRGDSAAYFCASSPDYEQYFGPGTRLTVT.

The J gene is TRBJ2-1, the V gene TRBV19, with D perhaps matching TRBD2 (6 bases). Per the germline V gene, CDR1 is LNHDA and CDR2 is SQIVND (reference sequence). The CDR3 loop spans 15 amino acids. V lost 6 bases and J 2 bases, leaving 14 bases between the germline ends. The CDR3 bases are TGTGCCAGTAGAGGGACTGCAGGAACCTACAATGAGCAGTTCTTC. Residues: CASRGTAGTYNEQFF. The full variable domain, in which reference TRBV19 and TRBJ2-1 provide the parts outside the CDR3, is DGGITQSPKYLFRKEGQNVTLSCEQNLNHDAMYWYRQDPGQGLRLIYYSQIVNDFQKGDIAEGYSVSREKKESFPLTVTSAQKNPTAFYLCASRGTAGTYNEQFFGPGTRLTVL.

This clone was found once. This CDR3 is CASSSPGRLNYGYTF. CDR3 nucleotide sequence: TGTGCCAGCAGCTCGCCGGGACGGCTTAACTATGGCTACACCTTC. The J gene is TRBJ1-2, the V gene TRBV7-2, with a weak D call TRBD1 (5 bases). The V gene's germline CDR1 is SGHTA and CDR2 FQGNSA. The CDR3 length is 15 residues. The V gene lost 4 bases and the J gene lost 1 base, with 13 bases spanning the gap.